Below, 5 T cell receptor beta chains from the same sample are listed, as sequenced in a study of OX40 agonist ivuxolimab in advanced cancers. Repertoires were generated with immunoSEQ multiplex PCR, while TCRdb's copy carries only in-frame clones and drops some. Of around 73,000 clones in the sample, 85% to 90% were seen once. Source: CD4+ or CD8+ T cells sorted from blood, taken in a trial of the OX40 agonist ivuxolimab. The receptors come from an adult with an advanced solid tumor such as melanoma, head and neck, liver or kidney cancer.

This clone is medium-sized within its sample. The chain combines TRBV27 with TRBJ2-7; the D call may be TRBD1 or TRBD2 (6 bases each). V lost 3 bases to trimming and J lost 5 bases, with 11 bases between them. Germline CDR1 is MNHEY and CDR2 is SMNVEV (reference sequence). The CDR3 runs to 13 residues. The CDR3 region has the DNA TGTGCCAGCAGTTTTTACAGGGAGGACGAGCAGTACTTC. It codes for CASSFYREDEQYF.

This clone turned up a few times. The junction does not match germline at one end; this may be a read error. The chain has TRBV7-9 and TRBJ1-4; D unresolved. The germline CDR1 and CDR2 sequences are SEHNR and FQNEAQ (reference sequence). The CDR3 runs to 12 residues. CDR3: CASTLGYEKLFF. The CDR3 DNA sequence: TGTGCCAGCACCTTAGGGTATGAAAAACTGTTTTTT. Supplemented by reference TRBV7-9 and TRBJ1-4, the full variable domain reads DTGVSQNPRHKITKRGQNVTFRCDPISEHNRLYWYRQTLGQGPEFLTYFQNEAQLEKSRLLSDRFSAERPKGSFSTLEIQRTEQGDSAMYLCASTLGYEKLFFGSGTQLSVL.

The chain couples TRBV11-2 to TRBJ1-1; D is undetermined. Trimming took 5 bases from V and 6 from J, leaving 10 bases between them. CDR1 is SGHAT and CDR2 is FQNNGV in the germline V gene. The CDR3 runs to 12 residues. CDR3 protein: CASSLWTSEAFF. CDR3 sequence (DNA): TGTGCCAGCAGCCTTTGGACCTCTGAAGCTTTCTTT.

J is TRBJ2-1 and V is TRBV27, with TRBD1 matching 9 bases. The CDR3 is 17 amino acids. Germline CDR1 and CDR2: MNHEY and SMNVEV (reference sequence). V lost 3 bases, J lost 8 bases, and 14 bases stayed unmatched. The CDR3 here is CASSLQGPGTGSYEQFF. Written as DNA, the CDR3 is TGTGCCAGCAGTTTGCAAGGACCCGGGACAGGGTCCTATGAGCAGTTCTTC.

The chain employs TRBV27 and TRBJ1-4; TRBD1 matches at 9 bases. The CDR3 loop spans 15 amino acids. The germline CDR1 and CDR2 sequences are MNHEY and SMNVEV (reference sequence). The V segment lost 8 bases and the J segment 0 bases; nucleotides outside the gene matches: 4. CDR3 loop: CASGRQGATNEKLFF. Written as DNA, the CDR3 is TGTGCCAGCGGCAGACAGGGGGCAACTAATGAAAAACTGTTTTTT. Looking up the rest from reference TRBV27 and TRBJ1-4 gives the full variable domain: EAQVTQNPRYLITVTGKKLTVTCSQNMNHEYMSWYRQDPGLGLRQIYYSMNVEVTDKGDVPEGYKVSRKEKRNFPLILESPSPNQTSLYFCASGRQGATNEKLFFGSGTQLSVL.